These 28 T cell receptor beta chains were sequenced from one sample in a study of shared clonotypes between healthy human individuals (dated by TCRdb to about 2020). The library came from the immunoSEQ multiplex PCR assay. Sourced from immuneACCESS, this table was stored by TCRdb with only in-frame sequences that have V and J called. A share of the clones is absent; for the studies checked, an unresolved V gene accounts for under half, and the remainder has no known explanation. This sample comprises approximately 2.5 million clones, approximately 93% of them detected only once. Clones ranked in the top ten supply approximately 0.37% of the sample. The sequenced sample was naive CD4+ T cells from PBMCs. The sample's cell subset or site label, in plain terms: CD45RA+ positively selected. These receptors were collected from a young man in good health. Some clones in this sample may be carry-over from other donors' samples.

This sequence joins TRBV7-2 and TRBJ2-1, with D unresolved. The V gene's germline CDR1 is SGHTA and CDR2 FQGNSA. The CDR3 is 12 amino acids. The V and J ends lost 1 base and 9 bases respectively, with 7 bases between them. In DNA form, the CDR3 reads TGTGCCAGCAGCTTAGGAAGTCCTGAGCAGTTCTTC. Translated: CASSLGSPEQFF.

This clone occurred once. J is TRBJ2-7 and V is TRBV2, with D maybe TRBD1 (5 bases). V was clipped by 4 bases and J by 2 bases, with 15 bases between them. The CDR3 contains 15 residues. Germline loops: CDR1 SNHLY, CDR2 FYNNEI. CDR3 protein: CASSAVGQGPYEQYF. The CDR3 DNA follows: TGTGCCAGCAGTGCGGTGGGCCAGGGCCCCTACGAGCAGTACTTC.

The V and J genes are TRBV7-9 and TRBJ2-7; weak D call: TRBD2 (6 bases). Germline loops: CDR1 SEHNR, CDR2 FQNEAQ (reference sequence). V was clipped by 7 bases and J by 0 bases, with 13 bases between them. This CDR3 has 14 amino acids. The CDR3 sequence is CASTRGISSYEQYF. As DNA, the CDR3 is TGTGCCAGCACACGCGGGATTAGCTCCTACGAGCAGTACTTC.

As to this clone: Other nucleotide sequences in the sample specify the same CDR3. The chain combines TRBV7-2 with TRBJ2-3, with TRBD2 identical over 9 bases. The V gene's germline CDR1 is SGHTA and CDR2 FQGNSA. With 5 bases clipped from V and 0 bases from J, the junction kept 3 bases outside the gene matches. The CDR3 spans 15 residues. The DNA for the CDR3 is TGTGCCAGCAGCCTTACTAGCGGGAGCACAGATACGCAGTATTTT. It yields the protein CASSLTSGSTDTQYF.

The CDR3 is CASSLSFSGNTIYF. The CDR3 DNA sequence: TGTGCCAGCAGCTTATCATTTTCCGGAAACACCATATATTTT. This sequence joins TRBV11-2 and TRBJ1-3; D gene uncertain. CDR3 length: 14 residues. The V end lost 2 bases, the J end lost 4 bases, and 9 bases lay between the germline ends. The germline CDR1 and CDR2 sequences are SGHAT and FQNNGV.

This sequence joins TRBV21-1 and TRBJ2-3; the D segment call TRBD1 is taken from the table without a DNA check. TRBV21-1 is shown as a pseudogene. CDR3 length: 18 amino acids. The CDR3 protein is CASSKVQEDSSSTDTQYF. The CDR3 coding sequence is TGTGCCAGCAGCAAAGTTCAAGAGGACAGCTCTAGCACAGATACGCAGTATTTT.

The chain joins TRBV28 to TRBJ2-7; D gene ambiguous. From germline, CDR1 is MDHEN and CDR2 SYDVKM. Trimming took 1 base from V and 1 from J, leaving 11 bases between them. This CDR3 has 15 residues. The CDR3 DNA reads TGTGCCAGCAGTTTATTCCCTGCAGCTTCCTACGAGCAGTACTTC. It is translated as CASSLFPAASYEQYF. The whole variable domain, filled in from reference TRBV28 and TRBJ2-7, reads DVKVTQSSRYLVKRTGEKVFLECVQDMDHENMFWYRQDPGLGLRLIYFSYDVKMKEKGDIPEGYSVSREKKERFSLILESASTNQTSMYLCASSLFPAASYEQYFGPGTRLTVT.

Worth noting for this clone: Other nucleotide sequences in the sample specify the same CDR3. The rearrangement uses TRBV5-6 and TRBJ1-5; possibly TRBD1 for D (5 bases). There are 15 residues in the CDR3. Germline values: CDR1 SGHDT, CDR2 YYEEEE. Trimming left V 1 base short and J 1 base short, with 9 bases between. This chain's CDR3 is CASSLRGASNQPQHF. CDR3 nucleotides: TGTGCCAGCAGCTTGAGAGGGGCGAGCAATCAGCCCCAGCATTTT.

This chain uses TRBV28 with TRBJ2-5, with a weak D call TRBD1 (5 bases). There are 14 residues in the CDR3. Germline loops: CDR1 MDHEN, CDR2 SYDVKM. V was clipped by 3 bases and J by 1 base, with 9 bases between them. The CDR3 nucleotides are TGTGCCAGCAGTTTGGTAAGGGGCCAAGAGACCCAGTACTTC. Translating gives CASSLVRGQETQYF.

This chain links TRBV28 with TRBJ2-5, with 8 bases that match TRBD1. J was trimmed by 3 bases and V by 5 bases; bases with no gene match: 8. From germline, CDR1 is MDHEN and CDR2 SYDVKM. This CDR3 is built from 15 residues. CDR3 region: CASSEGQGGKETQYF. CDR3 DNA sequence: TGTGCCAGCAGTGAAGGACAGGGCGGAAAAGAGACCCAGTACTTC.

The chain links TRBV2 to TRBJ1-1; TRBD1 matches 9 bases. The CDR3 has 15 residues. CDR1 is SNHLY and CDR2 is FYNNEI in the germline V gene. V was pared by 6 bases and J by 1 base, with 6 bases of the junction left unmatched. CDR3 in DNA: TGTGCCAGCAGAAACAGGGGGCGGGGGAACACTGAAGCTTTCTTT. Its translation is CASRNRGRGNTEAFF.

This chain uses TRBV15 with TRBJ2-3, with D perhaps given as TRBD1 or TRBD2 (5 bases each). The germline CDR1 and CDR2 sequences are LNHNV and YYDKDF (reference sequence). Trimming pared 2 bases from V and 1 base from J, leaving 19 bases between. The CDR3 is made up of 18 amino acids. The DNA for the CDR3 is TGTGCCACCAGCAGATCTTACACGAGGGGAATCGGCACAGATACGCAGTATTTT. Protein product: CATSRSYTRGIGTDTQYF.

V gene TRBV9 combines with J gene TRBJ1-1; D is unresolved. This CDR3 is built from 14 residues. The V gene lost 4 bases and the J gene lost 1 base, with 11 bases spanning the gap. Germline values: CDR1 SGDLS, CDR2 YYNGEE. The CDR3 here is CASSPSGENTEAFF. The CDR3 DNA reads TGTGCCAGCAGCCCAAGTGGGGAGAACACTGAAGCTTTCTTT.

The chain carries TRBV30 and TRBJ1-2; D call uncertain. The ends were cut back, 4 bases at V and 2 bases at J, with 14 bases in the middle. In germline, CDR1 is GTSNPN, CDR2 SVGIG (reference sequence). The CDR3 is 14 amino acids. CDR3 in amino acids: CAWTRKGRNYGYTF. CDR3 coding DNA: TGTGCCTGGACGAGAAAAGGGCGGAACTATGGCTACACCTTC.

The sample holds one count of this clone. In DNA, the CDR3 is TGTGCCAGCAGCTTGGGAGCTTTCGGACAGAAGTATCAAGAGACCCAGTACTTC. Its translation: CASSLGAFGQKYQETQYF. The chain uses TRBV11-2 and TRBJ2-5, with D possibly being TRBD1 (6 bases). The V end was cut by 3 bases, the J end by 2 bases, with 22 bases between. Germline-derived CDR1 and CDR2 are SGHAT and FQNNGV. The CDR3 runs 18 residues.

The V and J genes are TRBV16 and TRBJ2-1, with D unclear. V was pared by 1 base and J by 4 bases, with 8 bases between. Germline V gene lookup returns CDR1 KGHSY and CDR2 FQNENV. This CDR3 is 14 amino acids long. CDR3 region: CASSQYVAYNEQFF. In DNA, the CDR3 is TGTGCCAGCAGCCAATACGTCGCGTACAATGAGCAGTTCTTC.

Comments on this clone: Within the sample, other DNA sequences also encode this same CDR3. This chain links TRBV7-9 with TRBJ1-2; no clear D. CDR3 size: 12 residues. The germline V gene has CDR1 SEHNR and CDR2 FQNEAQ (reference sequence). Trimming took off 1 base at V and 7 bases at J, with 7 bases between the two ends. CDR3 residues: CASSLGGFGYTF. The DNA for the CDR3 is TGTGCCAGCAGCTTAGGAGGGTTTGGCTACACCTTC.

The rearrangement links TRBV4-1 to TRBJ2-7; D might be TRBD1 or TRBD2, each matching 5 bases. This CDR3 contains 16 residues. Germline loops: CDR1 MGHRA, CDR2 YSYEKL. The V and J ends lost 0 bases and 2 bases respectively, with 14 bases between them. The CDR3 DNA reads TGCGCCAGCAGCCAAGATGTTGGGGGTTCCGCCTACGAGCAGTACTTC. Residues: CASSQDVGGSAYEQYF.

This clone was seen only once. The chain joins TRBV6-4 to TRBJ2-3; the D is unclear. The CDR3 covers 14 residues. The germline V and J ends were trimmed by 6 bases and 0 bases, with 10 bases remaining between them. Germline V gene sequence: CDR1 MRHNA, CDR2 SNTAGT. The CDR3 reads CASSLLPSTDTQYF. In DNA, the CDR3 is TGTGCCAGCAGCCTACTACCTAGCACAGATACGCAGTATTTT.

In nucleotides, the CDR3 is TGTGCCAGCAGCTTATCGGGTAGCGGGAGTGCAGATACGCAGTATTTT. Protein sequence: CASSLSGSGSADTQYF. This chain connects TRBV7-2 to TRBJ2-3, with 9 bases aligning to TRBD2. Germline-derived CDR1 and CDR2 are SGHTA and FQGNSA. Unmatched junction bases numbered 7, after V lost 2 bases and J lost 4 bases. CDR3 length equals 16 residues.

The rearrangement joins TRBV18 to TRBJ2-7; the D gene is possibly TRBD1 (5 bases). Trimming removed 5 bases from V and 7 bases from J, with 12 bases in between. The CDR3 is 12 amino acids. Germline V lookup: CDR1 KGHSH, CDR2 LQKENI. The CDR3 region is CASSGQQDEQYF. CDR3 coding DNA: TGTGCCAGCTCAGGCCAACAGGATGAGCAGTACTTC.

The chain is built from TRBV20-1 and TRBJ2-5; the D gene is possibly TRBD1 (6 bases). CDR3 length equals 11 residues. The V end was cut by 7 bases, the J end by 2 bases, with 8 bases between. The germline CDR1 and CDR2 sequences are DFQATT and SNEGSKA (reference sequence). The CDR3 DNA reads as TGCAGTGTGACAGGACAAGAGACCCAGTACTTC. Residues: CSVTGQETQYF.

The chain employs TRBV28 and TRBJ2-7; possible D gene TRBD2, 6 bases. V lost 3 bases and J lost 2, with 17 bases in between. In germline, CDR1 is MDHEN, CDR2 SYDVKM. CDR3 size: 16 residues. The CDR3 bases are TGTGCCAGCAGTTTCTTATCGGGAGCTCAGCCCTACGAGCAGTACTTC. It is translated as CASSFLSGAQPYEQYF. Complete variable domain (other parts from reference TRBV28 and TRBJ2-7): DVKVTQSSRYLVKRTGEKVFLECVQDMDHENMFWYRQDPGLGLRLIYFSYDVKMKEKGDIPEGYSVSREKKERFSLILESASTNQTSMYLCASSFLSGAQPYEQYFGPGTRLTVT.

The chain links TRBV27 to TRBJ2-5; TRBD1 matches at 10 bases. With 3 bases clipped from V and 2 bases from J, the junction kept 6 bases outside the gene matches. Per the germline V gene, CDR1 is MNHEY and CDR2 is SMNVEV (reference sequence). CDR3 length equals 16 residues. In DNA, the CDR3 is TGTGCCAGCAGTTTTGACGGGACAGGGGAACAAGAGACCCAGTACTTC. Its protein product is CASSFDGTGEQETQYF.

V gene TRBV2 combines with J gene TRBJ1-1; D unclear. The CDR3 contains 14 residues. Per the germline V gene, CDR1 is SNHLY and CDR2 is FYNNEI. V lost 10 bases to trimming and J lost 6 bases, with 21 bases between them. CDR3 sequence reads: CATRGAGRGAEAFF. The CDR3 region has the DNA TGTGCCACCCGGGGAGCAGGTAGAGGCGCTGAAGCTTTCTTT. The full variable domain, completed using reference TRBV2 and TRBJ1-1, is EPEVTQTPSHQVTQMGQEVILRCVPISNHLYFYWYRQILGQKVEFLVSFYNNEISEKSEIFDDQFSVERPDGSNFTLKIRSTKLEDSAMYFCATRGAGRGAEAFFGQGTRLTVV.

The V and J genes are TRBV20-1 and TRBJ1-1; D not resolved. The CDR3 length is 11 residues. Deletions cut 5 bases from V and 6 bases from J, with 10 bases between. CDR1 is DFQATT and CDR2 is SNEGSKA in the germline V gene (reference sequence). The CDR3 DNA reads as TGCAGTGCTCAGGTACGAGCTGAAGCTTTCTTT. Translated, it gives CSAQVRAEAFF.

J is TRBJ2-3 and V is TRBV7-2; TRBD2 aligns across 11 bases. Per the germline V gene, CDR1 is SGHTA and CDR2 is FQGNSA. V lost 5 bases and J lost 3; bases outside the gene matches: 10. This CDR3 comprises 17 residues. The CDR3 region is CASSLLGVAGGTDTQYF. CDR3 nucleotides: TGTGCCAGCAGCCTCCTAGGGGTAGCGGGAGGGACAGATACGCAGTATTTT.

The V gene is TRBV4-2, the J gene TRBJ2-7; D gene unclear. The CDR3 is 15 residues long. Germline CDR1 and CDR2: LGHNA and YNFKEQ. V dropped 4 bases and J dropped 0 bases, with 13 bases sitting between them. The CDR3 loop reads CASSLRHSNSYEQYF. CDR3 coding DNA: TGTGCCAGCAGCCTAAGACACTCTAACTCCTACGAGCAGTACTTC.